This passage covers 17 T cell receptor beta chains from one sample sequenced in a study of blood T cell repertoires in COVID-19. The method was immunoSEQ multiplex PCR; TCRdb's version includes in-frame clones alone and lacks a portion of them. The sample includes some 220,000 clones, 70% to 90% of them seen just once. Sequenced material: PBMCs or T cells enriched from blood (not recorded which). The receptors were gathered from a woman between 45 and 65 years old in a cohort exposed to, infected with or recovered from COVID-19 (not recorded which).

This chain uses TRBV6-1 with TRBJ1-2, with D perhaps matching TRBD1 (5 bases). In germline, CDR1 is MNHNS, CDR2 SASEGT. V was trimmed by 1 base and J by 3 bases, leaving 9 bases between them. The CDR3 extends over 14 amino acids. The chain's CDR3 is CASSEGGVDYGYTF. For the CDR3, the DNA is TGTGCCAGCAGTGAAGGGGGGGTGGACTATGGCTACACCTTC.

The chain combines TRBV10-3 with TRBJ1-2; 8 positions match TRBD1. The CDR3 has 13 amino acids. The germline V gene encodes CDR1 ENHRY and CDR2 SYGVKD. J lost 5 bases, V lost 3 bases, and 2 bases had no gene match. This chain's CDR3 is CAISDTGGYGYTF. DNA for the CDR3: TGTGCCATCAGTGATACAGGGGGGTATGGCTACACCTTC.

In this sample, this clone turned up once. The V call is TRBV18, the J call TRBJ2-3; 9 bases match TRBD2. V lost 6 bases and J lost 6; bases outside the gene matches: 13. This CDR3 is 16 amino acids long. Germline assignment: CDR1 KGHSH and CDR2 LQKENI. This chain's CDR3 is CASSQQSGGLADTQYF. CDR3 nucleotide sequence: TGTGCCAGCTCCCAGCAGAGCGGGGGGCTGGCGGATACGCAGTATTTT.

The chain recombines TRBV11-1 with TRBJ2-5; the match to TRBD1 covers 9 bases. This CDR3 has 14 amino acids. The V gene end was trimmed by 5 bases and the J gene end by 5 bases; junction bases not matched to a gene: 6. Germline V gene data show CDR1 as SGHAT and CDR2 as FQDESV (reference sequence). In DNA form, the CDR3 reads TGTGCCAGCAGCCCGGGGACAGGGAAGGAGACCCAGTACTTC. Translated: CASSPGTGKETQYF.

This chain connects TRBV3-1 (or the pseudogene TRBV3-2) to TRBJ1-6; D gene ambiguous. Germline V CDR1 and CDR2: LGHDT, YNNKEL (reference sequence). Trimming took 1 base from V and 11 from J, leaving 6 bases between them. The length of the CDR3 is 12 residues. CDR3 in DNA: TGTGCCAGCAGCCAAGCGAGAACACCCCTCCACTTT. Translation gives CASSQARTPLHF.

In nucleotides, the CDR3 is TGTGCCAGCAGCCAAGGGTGGAGGCCGAACACTGAAGCTTTCTTT. Translation: CASSQGWRPNTEAFF. The chain joins TRBV3-1 (or the pseudogene TRBV3-2) to TRBJ1-1; D is unresolved. The CDR3 is made up of 15 amino acids. Between the trimmed V and J ends, which lost 1 base and 1 base, there was a span of 10 bases. CDR1 LGHDT and CDR2 YNNKEL come from the germline V gene (reference sequence).

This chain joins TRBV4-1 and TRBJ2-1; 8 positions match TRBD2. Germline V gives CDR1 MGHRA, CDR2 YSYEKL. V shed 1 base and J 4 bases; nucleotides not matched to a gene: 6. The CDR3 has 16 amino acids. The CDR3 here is CASSQASSGRYNEQFF. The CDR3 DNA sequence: TGCGCCAGCAGCCAAGCCTCTAGCGGGCGTTACAATGAGCAGTTCTTC.

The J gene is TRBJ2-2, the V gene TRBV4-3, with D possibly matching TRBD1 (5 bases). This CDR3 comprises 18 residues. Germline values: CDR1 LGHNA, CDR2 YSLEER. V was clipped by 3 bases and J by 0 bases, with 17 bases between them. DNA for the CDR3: TGCGCCAGCAGCCACCTCCCCGGAAGGGGATCGAACACCGGGGAGCTGTTTTTT. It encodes CASSHLPGRGSNTGELFF.

The CDR3 DNA is TGTGCCAGCAGCCAAGATGGGAGCAGCCCGGCATTTGGGGAGCTGTTTTTT. This sequence encodes CASSQDGSSPAFGELFF. The chain has TRBV4-2 and TRBJ2-2, with D maybe TRBD2 (5 bases). Trimming removed 0 bases at V and 8 bases at J, with 19 bases between. CDR1 LGHNA and CDR2 YNFKEQ come from the germline V gene. The CDR3 totals 17 residues.

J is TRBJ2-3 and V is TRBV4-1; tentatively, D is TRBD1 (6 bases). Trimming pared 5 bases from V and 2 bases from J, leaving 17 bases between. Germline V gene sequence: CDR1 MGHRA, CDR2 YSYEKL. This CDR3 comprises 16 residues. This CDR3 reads CASSLQGGKYTDTQYF. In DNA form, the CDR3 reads TGCGCCAGCAGCTTGCAAGGGGGAAAATACACAGATACGCAGTATTTT.

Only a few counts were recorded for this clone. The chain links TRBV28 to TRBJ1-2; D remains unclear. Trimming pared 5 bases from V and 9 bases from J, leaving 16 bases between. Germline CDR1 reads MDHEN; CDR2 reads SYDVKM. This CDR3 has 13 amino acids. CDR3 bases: TGTGCCAGCAGTATGGGAGACTTCCGGCGCTACACCTTC. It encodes CASSMGDFRRYTF.

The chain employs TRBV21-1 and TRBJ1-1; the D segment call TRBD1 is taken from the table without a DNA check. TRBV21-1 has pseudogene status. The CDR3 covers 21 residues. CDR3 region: CASSKAPTGRGGQGMNTEAFF. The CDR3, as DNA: TGTGCCAGCAGCAAAGCGCCAACCGGTAGGGGGGGACAGGGAATGAACACTGAAGCTTTCTTT.

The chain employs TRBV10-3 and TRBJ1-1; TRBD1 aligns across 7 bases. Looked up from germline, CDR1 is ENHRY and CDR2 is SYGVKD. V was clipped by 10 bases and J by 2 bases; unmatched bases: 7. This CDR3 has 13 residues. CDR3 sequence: CATGGDVNTEAFF. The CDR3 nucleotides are TGTGCCACAGGGGGTGATGTAAACACTGAAGCTTTCTTT.

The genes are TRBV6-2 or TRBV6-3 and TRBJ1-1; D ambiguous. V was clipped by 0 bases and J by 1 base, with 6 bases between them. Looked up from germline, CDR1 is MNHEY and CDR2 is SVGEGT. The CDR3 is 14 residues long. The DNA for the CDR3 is TGTGCCAGCAGTTACTCGAACTGGAACACTGAAGCTTTCTTT. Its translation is CASSYSNWNTEAFF.

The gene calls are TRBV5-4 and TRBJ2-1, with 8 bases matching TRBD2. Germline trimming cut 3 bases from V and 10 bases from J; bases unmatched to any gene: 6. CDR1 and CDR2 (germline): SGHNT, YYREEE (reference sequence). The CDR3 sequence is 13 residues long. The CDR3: CASSSVASGEQFF. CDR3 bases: TGTGCCAGCAGCTCGGTGGCTAGCGGGGAGCAGTTCTTC.

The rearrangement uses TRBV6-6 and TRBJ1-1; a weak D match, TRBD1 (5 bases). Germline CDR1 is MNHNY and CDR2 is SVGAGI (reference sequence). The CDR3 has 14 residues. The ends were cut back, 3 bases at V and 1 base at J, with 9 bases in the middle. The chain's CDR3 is CASSYPGGNTEAFF. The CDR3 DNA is TGTGCCAGCAGTTATCCGGGGGGGAACACTGAAGCTTTCTTT.

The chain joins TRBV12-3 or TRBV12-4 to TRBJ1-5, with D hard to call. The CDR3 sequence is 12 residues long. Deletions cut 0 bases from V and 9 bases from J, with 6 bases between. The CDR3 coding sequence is TGTGCCAGCAGTTTAGCGAGTGCGCCCCAGCATTTT. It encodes CASSLASAPQHF.